This T cell receptor (beta chain) stems from a study of blood T cell repertoires in COVID-19. Study summary: The United States, Italy and Spain were the sources of the acute and convalescent COVID-19 samples. From T cells, B-cell-depleted T cells, or PBMCs came the material, which was cDNA or gDNA.

This clone was found a few times. In the source study's methods: Counts of nucleated cells, estimated from reference gene primer amplification, were obtained. The assay was immunoSEQ multiplex PCR, and TCRdb's table has in-frame clones only and misses some. V, J and clone size are taken as reported in that table, and D and trimming were inferred from the DNA itself. The sample yields approximately 75,000 clones, around 67% seen once. Trimming at V came to 3 bases and at J to 10 bases, leaving 9 bases not matched to a gene. The CDR3 has 14 amino acids. Germline V gene data show CDR1 as SGHTA and CDR2 as FQGNSA.

The clonotype comes from a human donor with acute or convalescent COVID-19. The donor label of this sample is uncertain. What was sequenced was peripheral blood. This chain uses TRBV7-2 with TRBJ2-3, with 8 bases that match TRBD1. CDR3 amino acids: CASSFGQGRGSQYF. The CDR3 bases are TGTGCCAGCAGCTTCGGACAGGGACGTGGTTCGCAGTATTTT. Full variable domain (remainder filled in from reference TRBV7-2 and TRBJ2-3): GAGVSQSPSNKVTEKGKDVELRCDPISGHTALYWYRQSLGQGLEFLIYFQGNSAPDKSGLPSDRFSAERTGGSVSTLTIQRTQQEDSAVYLCASSFGQGRGSQYFGPGTRLTVL.